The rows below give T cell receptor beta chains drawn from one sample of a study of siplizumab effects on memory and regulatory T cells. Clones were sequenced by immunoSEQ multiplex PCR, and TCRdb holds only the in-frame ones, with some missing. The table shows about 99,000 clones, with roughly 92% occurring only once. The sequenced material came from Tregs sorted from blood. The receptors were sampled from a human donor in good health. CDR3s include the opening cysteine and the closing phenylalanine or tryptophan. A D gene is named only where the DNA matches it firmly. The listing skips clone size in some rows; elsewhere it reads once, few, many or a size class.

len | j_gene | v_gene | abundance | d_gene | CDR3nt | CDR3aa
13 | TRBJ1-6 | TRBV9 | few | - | TGTGCCAGCAGCAGCCGTGGAACTTCACCCCTCCACTTT | CASSSRGTSPLHF
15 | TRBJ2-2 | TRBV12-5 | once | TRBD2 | TGTGCTAGTGGCCCAGCGGGGGCCCACACCGGGGAGCTGTTTTTT | CASGPAGAHTGELFF
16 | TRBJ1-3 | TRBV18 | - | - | TGTGCCAGCTCACCAAATCTACGGTCCTCTGGAAACACCATATATTTT | CASSPNLRSSGNTIYF
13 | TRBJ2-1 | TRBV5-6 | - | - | TGTGCCAGCAGCCTCCCGACAGGGAGGGAGCAGTTCTTC | CASSLPTGREQFF
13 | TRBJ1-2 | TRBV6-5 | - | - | TGTGCCAGCAGTTATGAGGCAGGGGCTGGCTACACCTTC | CASSYEAGAGYTF
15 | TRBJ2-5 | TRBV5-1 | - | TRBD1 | TGCGCCAGCAGCGCGGTGGGACAGGGAATAGAGACCCAGTACTTC | CASSAVGQGIETQYF
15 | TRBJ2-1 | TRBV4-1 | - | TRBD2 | TGCGCCAGCAGCCAAGGGGGGAAACTAGCGGGAGTGCAGTTCTTC | CASSQGGKLAGVQFF
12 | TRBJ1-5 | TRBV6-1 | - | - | TGTGCCAGCAGGACTTTAGATCAGCCCCAGCATTTT | CASRTLDQPQHF
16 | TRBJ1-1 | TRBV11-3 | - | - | TGTGCCAGCAGCTTCGATACGGGGCAGGGCGACACTGAAGCTTTCTTT | CASSFDTGQGDTEAFF
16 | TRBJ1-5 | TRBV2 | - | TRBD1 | TGTGCCAGCAGACCCGGGACAGGGGGCTCCCTGGAGCCCCAGCATTTT | CASRPGTGGSLEPQHF
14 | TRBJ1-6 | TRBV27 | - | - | TGTGCCAGCAGTTTTAAAGGGCCTTATTCACCCCTCCACTTT | CASSFKGPYSPLHF
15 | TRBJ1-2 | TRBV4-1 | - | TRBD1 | TGCGCCAGCAGCCAAACACCGGGACAGGGTTATGGCTACACCTTC | CASSQTPGQGYGYTF
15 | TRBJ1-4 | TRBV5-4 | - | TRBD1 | TGTGCCAGCAGCGCACTTGGACAGGCGAATGAAAAACTGTTTTTT | CASSALGQANEKLFF
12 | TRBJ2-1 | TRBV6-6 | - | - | TGTGCCAGCAACGACCCTGGCGATGAGCAGTTCTTC | CASNDPGDEQFF
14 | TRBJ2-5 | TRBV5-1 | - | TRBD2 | TGCGCCAGCAGCTCGGGGGGAGGGTCCGAGACCCAGTACTTC | CASSSGGGSETQYF
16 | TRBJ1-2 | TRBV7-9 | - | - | TGTGCCAGCAGCTTACAGGCAGGAAACTTAAACTATGGCTACACCTTC | CASSLQAGNLNYGYTF
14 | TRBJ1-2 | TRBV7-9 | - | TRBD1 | TGTGCCAGCAGCCCCTCCGGACAGGGGAAAGGCTACACCTTC | CASSPSGQGKGYTF
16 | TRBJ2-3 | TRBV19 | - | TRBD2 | TGTGCCAGTAGTATACGTTCACTAGCGGGACGGGATACGCAGTATTTT | CASSIRSLAGRDTQYF
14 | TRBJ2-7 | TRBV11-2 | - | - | TGTGCCAGCAGCTTAGCCAGGGGCTCCTACGAGCAGTACTTC | CASSLARGSYEQYF
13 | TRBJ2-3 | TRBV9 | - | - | TGTGCCAGCAGCGGCAGGGGCACAGATACGCAGTATTTT | CASSGRGTDTQYF
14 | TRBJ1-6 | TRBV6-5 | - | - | TGTGCCAGCAGTTATACGGGGATCAATTCACCCCTCCACTTT | CASSYTGINSPLHF
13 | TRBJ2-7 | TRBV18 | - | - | TGTGCCAGCTCACCACCCAGCTCCTACGAGCAGTACTTC | CASSPPSSYEQYF
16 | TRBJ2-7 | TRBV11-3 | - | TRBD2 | TGTGCCAGCAGCTTAGAGGGACTAGCGGGAGTCTACGAGCAGTACTTC | CASSLEGLAGVYEQYF
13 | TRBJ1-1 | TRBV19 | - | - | TGTGCCAGTATTCCCAGGGAGAACACTGAAGCTTTCTTT | CASIPRENTEAFF
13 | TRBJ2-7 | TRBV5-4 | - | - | TGTGCCAGCAGCTTCAGGGGGAGGTACGAGCAGTACTTC | CASSFRGRYEQYF
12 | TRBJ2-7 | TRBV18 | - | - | TGTGCCAGCTCACTGCAGGGCTACGAGCAGTACTTC | CASSLQGYEQYF
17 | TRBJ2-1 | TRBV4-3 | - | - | TGCGCCAGCAGCCAACGGAGGACCGCGAGCTCCTACAATGAGCAGTTCTTC | CASSQRRTASSYNEQFF
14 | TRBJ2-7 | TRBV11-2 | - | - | TGTGCCAGCAGCTTAGGCCCCCTACTCCACGAGCAGTACTTC | CASSLGPLLHEQYF
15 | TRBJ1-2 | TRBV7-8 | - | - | TGTGCCAGCAGCTTAGTGGCAGTGGGGGGCTATGGCTACACCTTC | CASSLVAVGGYGYTF
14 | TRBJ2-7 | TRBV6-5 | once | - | TGTGCCAGCAGTGAGAGAGTCAGCTCCTACGAGCAGTACTTC | CASSERVSSYEQYF
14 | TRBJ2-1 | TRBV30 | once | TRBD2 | TGTGCCTGGAGTGTACTAGCGGGGGGGAATGAGCAGTTCTTC | CAWSVLAGGNEQFF
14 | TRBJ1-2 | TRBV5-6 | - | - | TGTGCCAGCAGCCGCCCAAGGGCTAACTATGGCTACACCTTC | CASSRPRANYGYTF
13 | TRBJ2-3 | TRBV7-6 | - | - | TGTGCCAGCAGCTTAGTTCAGACAGATACGCAGTATTTT | CASSLVQTDTQYF
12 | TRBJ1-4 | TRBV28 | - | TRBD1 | TGTGCCAGCGCGACAGGGGGAGAAAAACTGTTTTTT | CASATGGEKLFF
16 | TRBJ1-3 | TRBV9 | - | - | TGTGCCAGCAGCGTAGATGGGCCACTCTCTGGAAACACCATATATTTT | CASSVDGPLSGNTIYF
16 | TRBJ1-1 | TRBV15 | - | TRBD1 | TGTGCCACCAGAGAAGGACAGGGGGCCTCGAACACTGAAGCTTTCTTT | CATREGQGASNTEAFF
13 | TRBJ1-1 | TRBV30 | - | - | TGTGCCTGGGGAAAAAAACTGAACACTGAAGCTTTCTTT | CAWGKKLNTEAFF
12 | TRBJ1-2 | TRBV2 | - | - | TGTGCCAGCAGTCTGGGCATGATTGGGTACACCTTC | CASSLGMIGYTF
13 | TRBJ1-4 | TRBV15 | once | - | TGTGCCACCAGCGAGAGGGGGGATGAAAAACTGTTTTTT | CATSERGDEKLFF
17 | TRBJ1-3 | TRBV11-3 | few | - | TGTGCCAGCAGCTTAGATCTAGGAGGAGGGCTCGGAAACACCATATATTTT | CASSLDLGGGLGNTIYF
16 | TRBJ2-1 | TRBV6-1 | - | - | TGTGCCAGCAGTGAAGGGCTGGCCCTGGGAAACAATGAGCAGTTCTTC | CASSEGLALGNNEQFF
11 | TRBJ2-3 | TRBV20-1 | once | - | TGCAGTGCTAGTTGGGCAGATACGCAGTATTTT | CSASWADTQYF
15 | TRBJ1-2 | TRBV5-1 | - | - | TGCGCCAGCAGCCAGGAAAGAAGGGGAGGATATGGCTACACCTTC | CASSQERRGGYGYTF
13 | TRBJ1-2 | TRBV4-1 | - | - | TGCGCCAGCAGCCCGACATTGAACTATGGCTACACCTTC | CASSPTLNYGYTF
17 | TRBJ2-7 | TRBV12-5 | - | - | TGTGCTAGTGGTTTGGCCACGACGGGTACCTATTCCTACGAGCAGTACTTC | CASGLATTGTYSYEQYF
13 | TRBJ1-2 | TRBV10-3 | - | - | TGTGCCACCCTTCGGGGGATTGGGGACGGCTACACCTTC | CATLRGIGDGYTF
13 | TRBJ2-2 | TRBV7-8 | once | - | TGTGCCAGCAGCCCTACGGATCTCGGGGAGCTGTTTTTT | CASSPTDLGELFF
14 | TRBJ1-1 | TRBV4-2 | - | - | TGTGCCAGCAGCCAAGGTCGTACGAACACTGAAGCTTTCTTT | CASSQGRTNTEAFF
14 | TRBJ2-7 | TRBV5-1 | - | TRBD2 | TGCGCCAGCAGCTTGGATCGGGGGGTCAACGAGCAGTACTTC | CASSLDRGVNEQYF